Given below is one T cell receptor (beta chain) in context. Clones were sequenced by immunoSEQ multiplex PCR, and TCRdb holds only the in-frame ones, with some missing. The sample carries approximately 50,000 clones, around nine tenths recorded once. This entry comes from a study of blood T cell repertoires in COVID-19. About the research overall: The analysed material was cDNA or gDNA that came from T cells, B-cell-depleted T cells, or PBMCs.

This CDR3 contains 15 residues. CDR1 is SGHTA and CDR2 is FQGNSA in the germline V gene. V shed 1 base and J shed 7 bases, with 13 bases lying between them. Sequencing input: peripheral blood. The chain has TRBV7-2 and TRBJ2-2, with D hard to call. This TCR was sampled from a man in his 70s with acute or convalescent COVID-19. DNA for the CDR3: TGTGCCAGCAGCTTAGTCCTCGGTGAGGTCGGGGAGCTGTTTTTT. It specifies CASSLVLGEVGELFF.